What follows is one T cell receptor (beta chain) and its context. Its antigen is unknown. These data originate in a study of T cells after yellow fever vaccination. Universal primer sites and UMIs were introduced during 5'RACE template-switching synthesis of TCR cDNA. TCRdb reprocessed the 5' RACE reads with MiXCR, giving one entry per CDR3 protein. The repertoire consists of about 340,000 distinct CDR3 sequences, with around 3.9% occurring once and the leading ten covering approximately 24%. J was trimmed by 5 bases and V by 0 bases; bases with no gene match: 10. Germline lookup yields CDR1 MNHNY and CDR2 SVGAGI (reference sequence). CDR3 size: 17 residues. Study-wide points: On re-exposure, the response was weaker but peaked faster, at day 5 versus 15. Contaminating bulk clonotypes could be abundant in FACS-sorted repertoires.

This TCR was recovered from a man in his late teens or twenties who received the YFV17D yellow fever vaccine. The chain is built from TRBV6-6 and TRBJ2-5; 9 nucleotides line up with TRBD2. This sample comprised PBMCs, obtained 5 days after the yellow fever booster vaccination. The CDR3 DNA reads TGTGCCAGCAGTTACTCGGTAGCGGGGGCGCCTCGGGAGACCCAGTACTTC. Protein product: CASSYSVAGAPRETQYF.